The clone carrying this T cell receptor (beta chain) showed up just a few times. Its antigen is undetermined. This specimen belongs to a study of CD8 T cells in ankylosing spondylitis. Germline CDR1 and CDR2: SGHTA and FQGNSA. The ends were cut back, 2 bases at V and 7 bases at J, with 23 bases in the middle. The CDR3 length is 17 residues. Study-wide results and caveats: Characteristic of ankylosing spondylitis blood, it appeared, was a TCR beta motif comprising about eight highly homologous variants.

From the 5' RACE reads, TCRdb called clonotypes with MiXCR, one entry per CDR3 protein. The repertoire includes a few hundred thousand distinct CDR3 sequences, 20% to 25% of them detected once, and roughly a sixth sits in the top ten. This sequence joins TRBV7-2 and TRBJ2-5, with a weak D call TRBD1 (7 bases). This TCR derives from a male donor with ankylosing spondylitis. Sequencing used blood, either unsorted or a sorted T cell fraction (not recorded which). The CDR3 here is CASSLSGVWTGGGTQYF. The DNA of the CDR3 is TGTGCCAGCAGCTTATCGGGAGTGTGGACAGGAGGGGGGACCCAGTACTTC.